The 8 T cell receptor beta chains presented below share a single source sample, sequenced in a study of cytomegalovirus exposure and HLA in healthy donors. In the PCR, 60 Vbeta and 13 Jbeta primers were used. TCRdb's table, derived via immunoSEQ multiplex PCR, lists solely in-frame clones and lacks some. The sample lists under 200,000 clones; roughly 76% were seen once. Specimen: PBMCs. The receptors here all came from a male donor in good health and CMV-seronegative.

On this clone: The sample holds other DNA sequences that translate to the same CDR3. The chain joins TRBV7-9 to TRBJ1-2; possible D gene TRBD1, 5 bases. Deletions cut 6 bases from V and 4 bases from J, with 9 bases between. This CDR3 comprises 12 residues. The germline CDR1 and CDR2 sequences are SEHNR and FQNEAQ (reference sequence). CDR3 amino acids: CASSLDSYGYTF. The CDR3 DNA is TGTGCCAGCAGTCTAGACAGCTATGGCTACACCTTC.

The rearrangement joins TRBV7-2 to TRBJ2-1, with 7 bases matching TRBD2. The CDR3 totals 18 residues. The trim removed 1 base at V and 3 bases at J, leaving 12 bases unmatched. Germline V CDR1 and CDR2: SGHTA, FQGNSA. CDR3 nucleotides: TGTGCCAGCAGCTTAGGACTAATGGCGGGGGTGTACTACAATGAGCAGTTCTTC. Protein sequence: CASSLGLMAGVYYNEQFF. Filled out from reference TRBV7-2 and TRBJ2-1, the complete variable domain reads GAGVSQSPSNKVTEKGKDVELRCDPISGHTALYWYRQSLGQGLEFLIYFQGNSAPDKSGLPSDRFSAERTGGSVSTLTIQRTQQEDSAVYLCASSLGLMAGVYYNEQFFGPGTRLTVL.

This clone has only a few counts. This chain uses TRBV4-2 with TRBJ1-2; possibly TRBD1 for D (6 bases). The germline CDR1 and CDR2 sequences are LGHNA and YNFKEQ. The CDR3 sequence is 17 residues long. V was trimmed by 4 bases and J by 8 bases, leaving 26 bases between them. For the CDR3, the DNA is TGTGCCAGCAGCCCTCAGCTGAGAGGGGGGGTTTTTGGAGGCTACACCTTC. This codes for CASSPQLRGGVFGGYTF.

This sequence joins TRBV5-1 and TRBJ2-7, with a possible D match to TRBD2 (5 bases). Germline V gene data show CDR1 as SGHRS and CDR2 as YFSETQ. The V gene lost 3 bases and the J gene lost 3 bases, with 13 bases spanning the gap. The CDR3 has 14 residues. The CDR3 sequence is CASSSQTGNYEQYF. CDR3 bases: TGCGCCAGCAGCTCCCAGACGGGAAACTACGAGCAGTACTTC.

Regarding this clone: A read error may produce the germline difference seen at one junction end. The chain joins TRBV7-7 to TRBJ2-5, with no clear D. Per the germline V gene, CDR1 is SSHAT and CDR2 is FNYEAQ (reference sequence). The CDR3 extends over 13 amino acids. For the CDR3, the DNA is TGTGCTAGCAGCTTAGCTCGTTTGGAGACCCAGTACTTC. Amino acids: CASSLARLETQYF.

Only a few counts were recorded for this clone. This CDR3 reads CSVEDLGTKGHLLAKNIQYF. The CDR3 DNA sequence: TGCAGCGTTGAAGATTTGGGGACAAAGGGCCACCTCCTAGCCAAAAACATTCAGTACTTC. The V gene is TRBV29-1, the J gene TRBJ2-4; TRBD1 might be the D (6 bases). The V gene lost 0 bases and the J gene lost 0 bases, with 24 bases spanning the gap. CDR3 length: 20 residues. Looked up from germline, CDR1 is SQVTM and CDR2 is ANQGSEA.

The V and J genes are TRBV2 and TRBJ2-2; TRBD1 matches at 8 bases. The CDR3 is made up of 14 amino acids. CDR1 and CDR2 (germline): SNHLY, FYNNEI. V shed 4 bases and J 4 bases; nucleotides not matched to a gene: 2. Here the CDR3 DNA reads TGTGCCAGCAGTGTGGACAGGGCCACCGGGGAGCTGTTTTTT. It encodes CASSVDRATGELFF.

The chain combines TRBV6-1 with TRBJ2-2, with D possibly being TRBD1 (6 bases). V was clipped by 6 bases and J by 7 bases, with 12 bases between them. Germline CDR1 MNHNS, CDR2 SASEGT. This CDR3 has 13 amino acids. The CDR3 DNA sequence: TGTGCCAGCAGCCCCGGGACAATCGGGGAGCTGTTTTTT. Translation gives CASSPGTIGELFF.